One TCR beta chain is described in this entry. Its antigen remains unidentified. Per-base quality was not reported, and no clone a single base away is much larger than it. Unstimulated PBMCs, after thawing, were stained for CD3, CD4 and CD8 and then FACS-sorted into CD3+CD4+ and CD3+CD8+ populations. Randomization to immunosuppression withdrawal applied to every one of the 8 studied subjects. Genomic DNA was isolated with the Qiagen DNeasy Blood and Tissue Kit. These data originate in a study of T cell clones after liver transplantation (dated by TCRdb to about 2019). Turning to the overall study: Samples were obtained from ITN030ST, a randomized trial in which withdrawal of immunosuppression was attempted within 2 years of liver transplantation. Donor-reactive T cell clones were identified by TCRbeta sequencing following a pre-transplant mixed lymphocyte reaction and were subsequently tracked in post-transplant blood. Third party-reactive TCRbeta sequences were also identified from pre-transplant MLRs to serve as an antigen-independent comparator for donor-reactive sequences. Of the eight recipients, a few were HCV-positive, while the remaining recipients had been transplanted for non-autoimmune, non-viral indications. Until randomization at 12-24 months post-transplant, subjects were given standard immunosuppression, with no induction therapy. To count as tolerant, a recipient had to stay completely off immunosuppression for at least one year without liver enzymes climbing beyond twice the upper limit of normal. Blood samples were collected pre-transplant, pre-randomization before withdrawal, and post-randomization after either full withdrawal or failed withdrawal. Of the 8 liver transplant recipients making up the studied cohort, 3 were classified as tolerant and 5 as non-tolerant.

Frozen genomic DNA underwent high-throughput TCRbeta CDR3 sequencing by immunoSEQ, including PCR amplification, mapping, bias correction and internal controls. Per the source publication's procedure: Productive rearrangements were kept, and unique TCRbeta sequences were defined by CDR3 nucleotide sequence plus V and J gene. Donor-reactive sequences required at least 5-fold expansion in CFSE-low cells versus unstimulated pre-transplant cells and at least 0.01% frequency. Minimum frequency thresholds were set for each subject on the basis of the unstimulated sample with the lowest template count, so that a detection power of at least 90% was ensured. Jensen-Shannon divergence between the top 1000 TCRbeta sequences post- versus pre-transplant served as the measure of repertoire turnover. Changes in detection of donor-reactive sequences were tested with two-sided Fisher's exact tests. TCRdb stores this immuneACCESS table with in-frame sequences only. Part of the clones is absent; in the studies checked, under half of the shortfall reflects unresolved V genes, and no reason is known for the rest. V, J and clone size reflect that table, while D and trimming were determined from the DNA. The sample records 50,000 or so clones, about 67% of which are singletons. Around 10% of the sample is held by the ten biggest clonotypes.

Summary of the overall study and its limitations: Low numbers of available donor cells limited the measurable donor-reactive repertoire in a couple of subjects. Since no allograft tissue specimens were available, donor-reactive T cells may have migrated into the graft instead of being deleted. When repertoire turnover was taken into account, detection of donor-reactive sequences was significantly reduced in 7 of 8 subjects for CD4 and in 8 of 8 subjects for CD8. A significant post-transplant decrease in circulating donor-reactive CD4 TCRbeta sequences was observed in 5 of 8 subjects, irrespective of tolerance or HCV status. Because of small, heterogeneous patient numbers and non-standardized post-transplant time points, the conclusions were only preliminary. Donor-reactive sequences declined more than third party-reactive ones, suggesting partial antigen-specific deletion unrelated to withdrawal success.

The source material was CD4+ T cells from blood, sampled approximately 52 months after liver transplant. The TCR sequence derives from a human patient who received a liver transplant. Following a transplant, some T cells may be graft donor cells, not patient cells.

The CDR3 region has the sequence CASSVRDSTDTQYF. The DNA reads as follows: TGTGCCAGCAGTGTAAGGGACAGCACAGATACGCAGTATTTT. This sequence uses TRBV6-5 and TRBJ2-3; the D gene cannot be resolved beyond TRBD1 or TRBD2, each matching 5 bases. CDR1 is given as MNHEY and CDR2 as SVGAGI, both from the germline V gene. The cysteine opens and the phenylalanine closes a CDR3 of 14 amino acids. Of all the DNA, just the CDR3 is kept, 42 bases in frame from base 1. The junction carries 9 bases between V and J, which are trimmed by 5 bases and 0 bases respectively.